This T cell receptor beta chain originates from a study of HIV-infected patients and healthy controls. Across the whole study: In most of the 16 patients, CD4 counts climbed slightly after three months but remained subnormal.

cDNA was made from approximately 0.55 ug RNA using alpha and beta constant primers. Using multiplexing indices, alpha and beta chain libraries were generated apart by chain-specific third strand synthesis. TCRdb reanalysed the 5' RACE reads using MiXCR and keeps one entry per CDR3 protein. The repertoire holds fewer than 5,500 distinct CDR3 sequences, around 9% seen once, with about two fifths in the top ten. Antiretroviral therapy had run roughly three months, about 14 weeks, before follow-up blood collection. All unsorted peripheral T cells were captured because whole blood was used without fractionation. The RNA source was an approximately 2.5 ml peripheral blood draw. With V trimmed by 6 bases and J by 4 bases, 5 bases remained unmatched. The CDR3 has 13 residues.

This chain connects TRBV12-3 or TRBV12-4 to TRBJ1-2, with 7 bases fitting TRBD1. This clonotype was sampled from an adult with HIV infection. This sample comprised blood, obtained during antiretroviral therapy. Here the CDR3 DNA reads TGTGCCAGCAGCCCGGGACAGTTCTATGGCTACACCTTC. Protein sequence: CASSPGQFYGYTF.